These T cell receptor beta chains were read from a single sample in a study of blood T cell repertoires in COVID-19. TCRdb's table, derived via immunoSEQ multiplex PCR, lists solely in-frame clones and lacks some. The sample includes under 65,000 clones, 60% to 80% seen only once; the top ten take about 5%. The sequencing sample was made of PBMCs or T cells enriched from blood (not recorded which). These receptors were collected from a woman aged 45-59 years with acute COVID-19. CDR3s include the opening cysteine and the closing phenylalanine or tryptophan. The order of the fields is V gene, D gene, J gene, clone size, CDR3 DNA, CDR3 protein. A D gene is named only where the DNA matches it firmly. Not every row has a clone size; where given, it reads once, few, many or a size class.

TRBV5-4	TRBD1	TRBJ2-7	few	TGTGCCAGCAGCTTGGATCTCAGGGGGAACGAGCAGTACTTC	CASSLDLRGNEQYF
TRBV7-2	NA	TRBJ2-5	NA	TGTGCCAGCAGCTTAGGCGGGACGTTAGGGCGGGAGACCCAGTACTTC	CASSLGGTLGRETQYF
TRBV6-5	NA	TRBJ1-3	NA	TGTGCCAGCCGAAACAGCCTGCCTGGAAACACCATATATTTT	CASRNSLPGNTIYF
TRBV2	NA	TRBJ2-2	NA	TGTGCCAGCAACGGGCAGGGCGTCGGAACCGGGGAGCTGTTTTTT	CASNGQGVGTGELFF
TRBV4-1	NA	TRBJ2-1	NA	TGCGCCAGCAGCCAAGATGCAGGGTACAATGAGCAGTTCTTC	CASSQDAGYNEQFF
TRBV21-1	NA	TRBJ1-2	NA	TGTGCCAGCAGCTCACGACAGGGAGAGTATGGCTACACCTTC	CASSSRQGEYGYTF
TRBV12-5	NA	TRBJ1-6	NA	TGTGCTAGTGGTTCAGGGCAGGTGAATTCACCCCTCCACTTT	CASGSGQVNSPLHF
TRBV29-1	TRBD2	TRBJ2-3	NA	TGCAGCGTTGAACACGGACTAGCGGACACAGATACGCAGTATTTT	CSVEHGLADTDTQYF
TRBV13	TRBD1	TRBJ2-7	NA	TGTGCCAGCAGCTGGGGGACAGTCTACGAGCAGTACTTC	CASSWGTVYEQYF
TRBV18	NA	TRBJ2-1	NA	TGTGCCAGCTCACCGCTCAACCGGGTGAATAATGAGCAGTTCTTC	CASSPLNRVNNEQFF
TRBV6-5	NA	TRBJ2-7	NA	TGTGCCAGCAGAACCATGCTTGGGCGGGACGAGCAGTACTTC	CASRTMLGRDEQYF
TRBV7-3	TRBD2	TRBJ2-2	few	TGTGCCAGCAGCCCCCGTAGCGGGGGGGCCTACACCGGGGAGCTGTTTTTT	CASSPRSGGAYTGELFF
TRBV11-2	NA	TRBJ1-1	NA	TGTGCCAGCAGCTCCGATCAGAGAGTACTAGACACTGAAGCTTTCTTT	CASSSDQRVLDTEAFF
TRBV9	TRBD2	TRBJ2-5	NA	TGTGCCAGCAGCGTAGCTCCGGGGACTAGCGGGGGTGAGACCCAGTACTTC	CASSVAPGTSGGETQYF
TRBV10-1	TRBD1	TRBJ1-4	NA	TGCGCCAGCAGCCGGGACAGGGATGAAAAACTGTTTTTT	CASSRDRDEKLFF
TRBV10-2	NA	TRBJ2-1	NA	TGCGCCAGCAGGTTGGGGGGGCCGGGAAATGAGCAGTTCTTC	CASRLGGPGNEQFF
TRBV25-1	NA	TRBJ1-3	NA	TGTGCCAGCAAGATTCTGGGCGCCCTATATTTCTCTGGAAACACCATATATTTT	CASKILGALYFSGNTIYF
TRBV19	TRBD1	TRBJ1-3	NA	TGTGCCAGTAGCCCCGGGACAGGGGGAAACACCATATATTTT	CASSPGTGGNTIYF
TRBV30	TRBD1	TRBJ1-4	NA	TGTGCCTGGAGGCCCGGGACAGGGGGCTCCCTTAATGAAAAACTGTTTTTT	CAWRPGTGGSLNEKLFF
TRBV28	TRBD1	TRBJ1-1	NA	TGTGCCAGCAGTCCCCAGGGGGTGCGGGCTTTCTTT	CASSPQGVRAFF
TRBV7-2	NA	TRBJ2-7	NA	TGTGCCAGCAGTAATAACCGGGTTGCCTACGAGCAGTACTTC	CASSNNRVAYEQYF
TRBV4-2	TRBD2	TRBJ2-3	NA	TGTGCCAGCAGCCAAGAGGCGGGGGGCCCAGATACGCAGTATTTT	CASSQEAGGPDTQYF
TRBV6-5	NA	TRBJ1-5	NA	TGTGCCAGCAGCCTCGGGGGGGCTCGCCAGCCCCAGCATTTT	CASSLGGARQPQHF
TRBV9	TRBD2	TRBJ2-7	NA	TGTGCCAGCAGCCCGCGGACTAGCGGTTACGAGCAGTACTTC	CASSPRTSGYEQYF
TRBV5-1	TRBD1	TRBJ2-5	NA	TGCGCCAGCAGCGGCGGGACAGGGGGGTACCAAGAGACCCAGTACTTC	CASSGGTGGYQETQYF
TRBV3-1/TRBV3-2	TRBD2	TRBJ2-5	NA	TGTGCCAGCAGGACTTGGCTAGCGGGGGGGGAAACCCAGTACTTC	CASRTWLAGGETQYF
TRBV11-2	TRBD1	TRBJ2-7	NA	TGTGCCAGCAGCCCCTGGGGGACAGGGATATACGAGCAGTACTTC	CASSPWGTGIYEQYF
TRBV11-2	NA	TRBJ1-2	NA	TGTGCCAGCAGCGGAACAGGTTCCAACTATGGCTACACCTTC	CASSGTGSNYGYTF
TRBV5-1	NA	TRBJ1-3	few	TGCGCCAGCAGCTTGGGAGAATGGAACACCATATATTTT	CASSLGEWNTIYF
TRBV15	NA	TRBJ1-5	few	TGTGCCACCAGCAGAGATTCAAATACAGGGTCCGGCAATCAGCCCCAGCATTTT	CATSRDSNTGSGNQPQHF
TRBV9	NA	TRBJ1-1	few	TGTGCCAGCAGCGTCAGCGGGAACACTGAAGCTTTCTTT	CASSVSGNTEAFF
TRBV12-3/TRBV12-4	NA	TRBJ1-2	NA	TGTGCCAGCACCCCGAGGGTCGGTGGCTACACCTTC	CASTPRVGGYTF
TRBV30	TRBD2	TRBJ2-5	NA	TGTGCCGGACTCTTGGGTGCGGGGGGGCCGGGAGAGACCCAGTACTTC	CAGLLGAGGPGETQYF